A single sample gave rise to the 31 T cell receptor beta chains below, sequenced in a study of T cell responses to AZD1222 COVID-19 vaccine. Repertoires were generated with immunoSEQ multiplex PCR, while TCRdb's copy carries only in-frame clones and drops some. This sample has 80,000 or so clones, with 82% found just once. Sequenced here: peripheral blood, sampled on day 0 of AZD1222 vaccination. All receptors come from an adult in good health.

The rearrangement uses TRBV5-1 and TRBJ1-2; D is ambiguous. This CDR3 spans 14 amino acids. Germline assignment: CDR1 SGHRS and CDR2 YFSETQ. V was cut by 4 bases and J by 2 bases, with 12 bases left in between. The CDR3 spells CASSASGRNYGYTF. The CDR3 DNA follows: TGCGCCAGCAGCGCATCCGGGAGAAACTATGGCTACACCTTC. The variable domain in full, completed from reference TRBV5-1 and TRBJ1-2, reads KAGVTQTPRYLIKTRGQQVTLSCSPISGHRSVSWYQQTPGQGLQFLFEYFSETQRNKGNFPGRFSGRQFSNSRSEMNVSTLELGDSALYLCASSASGRNYGYTFGSGTRLTVV.

The chain links TRBV9 to TRBJ2-2, with D hard to call. From germline, CDR1 is SGDLS and CDR2 YYNGEE. CDR3 size: 13 residues. Trimming took off 0 bases at V and 7 bases at J, with 7 bases between the two ends. DNA of the CDR3: TGTGCCAGCAGCGTAGGTATGATCGGGGAGCTGTTTTTT. Encoded protein: CASSVGMIGELFF.

The chain combines TRBV19 with TRBJ2-4; 10 bases fit TRBD2. The ends lost 5 bases at V and 6 bases at J; junction bases unmatched: 7. Per the germline V gene, CDR1 is LNHDA and CDR2 is SQIVND (reference sequence). This CDR3 region has 15 residues. CDR3 bases: TGTGCCAGTAGTGTCACCGGGACTAGCGTAAACATTCAGTACTTC. Amino acid sequence: CASSVTGTSVNIQYF.

The chain couples TRBV7-6 to TRBJ2-5; D ambiguous. V was cut by 3 bases and J by 9 bases, with 8 bases left in between. Germline loops: CDR1 SGHVS, CDR2 FNYEAQ. The CDR3 loop spans 11 amino acids. This chain's CDR3 is CASSFKSAQYF. The CDR3 bases are TGTGCCAGCAGCTTTAAATCCGCCCAGTACTTC.

The chain uses TRBV7-2 and TRBJ2-5; tentative D call: TRBD1 (6 bases). Germline V gene data show CDR1 as SGHTA and CDR2 as FQGNSA. V was shortened by 5 bases and J by 5 bases, with 12 bases between the two germline ends. The CDR3 covers 13 residues. In DNA, the CDR3 is TGTGCCAGCAGCCCACAGGGTTACGAGACCCAGTACTTC. The encoded protein is CASSPQGYETQYF.

The gene calls are TRBV30 and TRBJ2-7; D possibly corresponds to TRBD1 (7 bases). The CDR3 extends over 14 amino acids. The V and J ends lost 0 bases and 3 bases respectively, with 12 bases between them. The germline V gene encodes CDR1 GTSNPN and CDR2 SVGIG (reference sequence). DNA for the CDR3: TGTGCCTGGAGTGTCTCGCAGGGGGGCTACGAGCAGTACTTC. This codes for CAWSVSQGGYEQYF.

V is TRBV12-3 or TRBV12-4 and J is TRBJ2-5; D remains ambiguous. Trimming left V 6 bases short and J 5 bases short, with 7 bases between. CDR3 length: 11 amino acids. In DNA form, the CDR3 reads TGTGCCAGCAGGGGGTGGGAGACCCAGTACTTC. Its translation is CASRGWETQYF.

The rearrangement links TRBV7-9 to TRBJ2-5; D not certain. The CDR3 spans 12 residues. Trimming left V 5 bases short and J 3 bases short, with 7 bases between. CDR1 SEHNR and CDR2 FQNEAQ come from the germline V gene (reference sequence). CDR3 sequence (DNA): TGTGCCAGCAGCCAAACAAAAGAGACCCAGTACTTC. Translated, it gives CASSQTKETQYF.

The V and J genes are TRBV5-1 and TRBJ2-1, with D maybe TRBD2 (6 bases). Germline loops: CDR1 SGHRS, CDR2 YFSETQ. V shed 3 bases and J shed 4 bases, with 11 bases lying between them. The CDR3 runs 14 residues. CDR3 bases: TGCGCCAGCAGCTCACCGGGGGTATACAATGAGCAGTTCTTC. This gives the protein CASSSPGVYNEQFF.

V usage is TRBV3-1 (or the pseudogene TRBV3-2) and J usage is TRBJ2-7, with TRBD2 matching over 9 bases. The V and J ends lost 3 bases and 4 bases, in that order; junction bases with no gene match: 7. The CDR3 is 15 amino acids. Germline values: CDR1 LGHDT, CDR2 YNNKEL (reference sequence). Written as DNA, the CDR3 is TGTGCCAGCAGCCACGGGAGCGGGGGGATTTACGAGCAGTACTTC. This codes for CASSHGSGGIYEQYF.

The genes are TRBV6-5 and TRBJ1-6; the D is unclear. The CDR3 has 14 amino acids. The germline CDR1 and CDR2 sequences are MNHEY and SVGAGI. V was shortened by 8 bases and J by 7 bases, with 15 bases between the two germline ends. CDR3 nucleotides: TGTGCCAGCCGTTTAGCCTCGGCAAATTCACCCCTCCACTTT. Protein product: CASRLASANSPLHF.

The genes are TRBV24-1 and TRBJ1-5; D call uncertain. Germline V gene data show CDR1 as KGHDR and CDR2 as SFDVKD. Trimming took off 4 bases at V and 7 bases at J, with 7 bases between the two ends. The CDR3 sequence is 12 residues long. The CDR3 is CATSDSGQPQHF. The DNA of the CDR3 is TGTGCCACCAGTGACAGCGGACAGCCCCAGCATTTT.

The gene calls are TRBV4-3 and TRBJ1-1; D is unclear. The CDR3 sequence is 14 residues long. Germline V CDR1 and CDR2: LGHNA, YSLEER. Trimming cost V 1 base and J 7 bases, with 13 bases left between them. The CDR3 coding sequence is TGCGCCAGCAGCCAAGCCGGGGATATTATTGAAGCTTTCTTT. It translates to CASSQAGDIIEAFF.

CDR3 region: CASSVTPAAGNTIYF. The CDR3 DNA reads as TGTGCCAGCAGCGTAACCCCCGCGGCTGGAAACACCATATATTTT. V gene TRBV9 combines with J gene TRBJ1-3; D not certain. Germline values: CDR1 SGDLS, CDR2 YYNGEE. V lost 1 base to trimming and J lost 2 bases, with 10 bases between them. This CDR3 has 15 residues.

The chain carries TRBV19 and TRBJ2-7; D is possibly TRBD1 (6 bases). The V gene lost 6 bases and the J gene lost 7 bases, with 19 bases spanning the gap. Germline CDR1 is LNHDA and CDR2 is SQIVND (reference sequence). This CDR3 comprises 14 residues. The CDR3 reads CASRGRGAWGEQYF. In DNA form, the CDR3 reads TGTGCCAGTAGGGGCAGGGGCGCTTGGGGGGAGCAGTACTTC.

The chain has TRBV5-1 and TRBJ1-2; no definite D call. Trimming left V 7 bases short and J 2 bases short, with 12 bases between. The CDR3 runs to 13 residues. Germline V gives CDR1 SGHRS, CDR2 YFSETQ. CDR3 nucleotides: TGCGCCAGCGGGAAGAGGGCCAACTATGGCTACACCTTC. Protein sequence: CASGKRANYGYTF. Full variable domain (outside the CDR3, taken from reference TRBV5-1 and TRBJ1-2): KAGVTQTPRYLIKTRGQQVTLSCSPISGHRSVSWYQQTPGQGLQFLFEYFSETQRNKGNFPGRFSGRQFSNSRSEMNVSTLELGDSALYLCASGKRANYGYTFGSGTRLTVV.

This chain joins TRBV6-5 and TRBJ1-1; a weak D match, TRBD1 (6 bases). The CDR3 contains 14 residues. V lost 8 bases to trimming and J lost 4 bases, with 17 bases between them. CDR1 and CDR2 (germline): MNHEY, SVGAGI. For the CDR3, the DNA is TGTGCCAGCCGGGACCCGGTGGGGGCCACTGAAGCTTTCTTT. Amino acids: CASRDPVGATEAFF.

This sequence joins TRBV7-2 and TRBJ2-7; possible D gene TRBD2, 6 bases. Germline V gene data show CDR1 as SGHTA and CDR2 as FQGNSA. The V end lost 1 base, the J end lost 0 bases, and 10 bases lay between the germline ends. The CDR3 runs 15 residues. CDR3 nucleotide sequence: TGTGCCAGCAGCTTAGATTGGGGGGTCTCCTACGAGCAGTACTTC. It specifies CASSLDWGVSYEQYF.

J is TRBJ2-3 and V is TRBV20-1, with unresolved D. Germline CDR1 DFQATT, CDR2 SNEGSKA (reference sequence). Trimming shortened V by 3 bases and J by 10 bases, and 8 bases separated the two germline ends. The CDR3 is 10 residues long. The CDR3 is CSARRTAQYF. The CDR3 nucleotides read TGCAGTGCTAGGCGGACGGCGCAGTATTTT.

The chain joins TRBV7-2 to TRBJ2-3; 15 bases are a match to TRBD2. The CDR3 runs 20 residues. Trimming removed 0 bases from V and 2 bases from J; junction bases left unmatched: 9. Germline assignment: CDR1 SGHTA and CDR2 FQGNSA. The CDR3 region is CASSLAPGLAGGRNTDTQYF. The CDR3, as DNA: TGTGCCAGCAGCTTAGCCCCGGGACTAGCGGGGGGACGTAACACAGATACGCAGTATTTT. Full variable domain (outside the CDR3, taken from reference TRBV7-2 and TRBJ2-3): GAGVSQSPSNKVTEKGKDVELRCDPISGHTALYWYRQSLGQGLEFLIYFQGNSAPDKSGLPSDRFSAERTGGSVSTLTIQRTQQEDSAVYLCASSLAPGLAGGRNTDTQYFGPGTRLTVL.

The rearrangement links TRBV12-5 to TRBJ2-7; no definite D call. V was clipped by 1 base and J by 6 bases, with 19 bases between them. Germline V gene data show CDR1 as LGHNT and CDR2 as FRNRAP. There are 16 residues in the CDR3. The DNA of the CDR3 is TGTGCTAGTGGTTTGGGCAGTTCATCGTTAGCCTCCGAGCAGTACTTC. This sequence encodes CASGLGSSSLASEQYF.

This chain uses TRBV5-6 with TRBJ2-7; TRBD1 might be the D (8 bases). Looked up from germline, CDR1 is SGHDT and CDR2 is YYEEEE. The CDR3 consists of 14 residues. Trimming shortened V by 4 bases and J by 5 bases, and 16 bases separated the two germline ends. This CDR3 reads CASSTGTGGDEQYF. As DNA, the CDR3 is TGTGCCAGCAGCACAGGAACAGGGGGGGACGAGCAGTACTTC.

This clone was picked up a small number of times. The chain links TRBV6-6 to TRBJ1-5, with TRBD1 as a possible D gene (6 bases). CDR3 size: 12 residues. The V end was cut by 5 bases, the J end by 5 bases, with 7 bases between. The V gene's germline CDR1 is MNHNY and CDR2 SVGAGI (reference sequence). The CDR3 sequence: CASSPGDQPQHF. CDR3 nucleotides: TGTGCCAGCAGTCCAGGGGATCAGCCCCAGCATTTT.

The J gene is TRBJ2-7, the V gene TRBV27, with D uncertain. The CDR3 is 14 amino acids. Germline CDR1 reads MNHEY; CDR2 reads SMNVEV (reference sequence). V lost 7 bases and J 4 bases, leaving 17 bases between the germline ends. DNA for the CDR3: TGTGCCAGCACCAAGTTACACGGCGCTTACGAGCAGTACTTC. It codes for CASTKLHGAYEQYF.

V usage is TRBV3-1 (or the pseudogene TRBV3-2) and J usage is TRBJ2-3, with 8 positions matching TRBD2. The germline V gene has CDR1 LGHDT and CDR2 YNNKEL (reference sequence). The trim removed 4 bases at V and 4 bases at J, leaving 7 bases unmatched. This CDR3 has 15 amino acids. CDR3 in DNA: TGTGCCAGCAGCCGGAGGGCGGGAGGAGCAGATACGCAGTATTTT. Its protein is CASSRRAGGADTQYF.

In DNA form, the CDR3 reads TGTGCCAGTAGTATATCTAGCGGGGGGGCCTACGAGCAGTACTTC. This codes for CASSISSGGAYEQYF. This chain uses TRBV19 with TRBJ2-7; 12 bases fit TRBD2. With V trimmed by 2 bases and J by 2 bases, 1 base remained unmatched. The CDR3 totals 15 residues. Germline assignment: CDR1 LNHDA and CDR2 SQIVND (reference sequence). The full variable domain, completed using reference TRBV19 and TRBJ2-7, is DGGITQSPKYLFRKEGQNVTLSCEQNLNHDAMYWYRQDPGQGLRLIYYSQIVNDFQKGDIAEGYSVSREKKESFPLTVTSAQKNPTAFYLCASSISSGGAYEQYFGPGTRLTVT.

V gene TRBV27 combines with J gene TRBJ1-2; 7 bases are a match to TRBD1. The germline gives CDR1 MNHEY, CDR2 SMNVEV (reference sequence). Trimming took 6 bases from V and 8 from J; bases not matched to a gene: 9. The length of the CDR3 is 13 residues. This chain's CDR3 is CASSNQGVQGYTF. DNA for the CDR3: TGTGCCAGCAGCAACCAGGGGGTTCAGGGCTACACCTTC.

J is TRBJ2-2 and V is TRBV7-8, with 8 bases identical to TRBD2. J lost 6 bases, V lost 5 bases, and 11 bases had no gene match. The germline V gene encodes CDR1 SGHVS and CDR2 FQNEAQ. The CDR3 sequence is 16 residues long. This CDR3 is CASSQKPGRAAGELFF. The CDR3 DNA reads TGTGCCAGCAGCCAGAAACCCGGGAGGGCGGCCGGGGAGCTGTTTTTT.

V gene TRBV18 combines with J gene TRBJ1-1, with D uncertain. Trimming removed 6 bases at V and 0 bases at J, with 14 bases between. Germline V lookup: CDR1 KGHSH, CDR2 LQKENI. This CDR3 comprises 15 residues. The CDR3 loop is CASSRIGVVNTEAFF. The CDR3 DNA reads as TGTGCCAGCTCGCGAATCGGGGTTGTGAACACTGAAGCTTTCTTT.

This chain uses TRBV18 with TRBJ2-3, with TRBD2 matching over 9 bases. CDR3 length: 16 residues. Germline CDR1 reads KGHSH; CDR2 reads LQKENI. J gave up 6 bases and V 3 bases, and 10 bases lay outside the gene matches. The CDR3 sequence is CASSPIAGDPMDTQYF. The CDR3 region has the DNA TGTGCCAGCTCACCTATAGCGGGAGACCCCATGGATACGCAGTATTTT.

The V call is TRBV19, the J call TRBJ1-6; 7 nucleotides line up with TRBD1. J was trimmed by 10 bases and V by 11 bases; bases with no gene match: 8. The CDR3 sequence is 12 residues long. Germline V CDR1 and CDR2: LNHDA, SQIVND (reference sequence). The CDR3 bases are TGTGCCGGAGACAGGGAAAGGTCACCCCTCCACTTT. It encodes CAGDRERSPLHF.